This T cell receptor (beta chain) was captured by sequencing in a study of CXCR3-negative and CXCR3-positive naive CD8 T cells (dated by TCRdb to between 2018 and 2020). Regarding the research as a whole: About 135 million TRB reads were obtained in total, roughly 1.5 +/- 0.3 million reads per library. The diversity and physicochemical repertoire analyses included about a dozen donors pooled from two independent experiments. Naive subsets from several donors and memory cells from 3 donors were included in the TRBV-TRBJ cluster analysis. Study-wide findings and limitations: Freshly isolated PBMCs were used for most assays because CXCR3 expression partially decreased after cryopreservation. TRBV-TRBJ usage was similar between naive CXCR3-negative and CXCR3-positive cells from the same donor, while memory cells showed distinct patterns. Surface CD5, linked to self-reactivity in mice, was comparable between naive subsets; TCR interaction strength was therefore also inferred from TRB CDR3 physicochemical properties. Repertoire diversity was comparably high in both naive subsets but much lower in memory CD8+ T cells.

The CDR3 has 15 amino acids, counting the end cysteine and phenylalanine. No DNA sequence is on record. The germline V gene encodes CDR1 LGHNA and CDR2 YNFKEQ. Concerning this clonotype itself: Its binding antigen is unknown.

The sequencer listed for this sample is NextSeq 550. The Human TCR Profiling Kit (MiLaboratory) was used to make UMI-labeled 5' RACE TRB cDNA libraries. cDNA synthesis used the entire amount of extracted RNA, and PCR amplification then used the entire amount of cDNA produced. Libraries were prepared in parallel with an identical number of PCR cycles. Under the source paper's analysis protocol: With a minimum of two reads required per UMI, MIGEC and MiXCR pulled out about 52,000 +/- 9,100 unique UMI-labeled TRB cDNA molecules from each library. On average, each library contained approximately 40,000 +/- 10,000 functional in-frame TRB CDR3 nucleotide clonotypes without stop codons. Diversity metrics, including normalized Shannon-Wiener and Chao1, were computed in VDJtools after downsampling to 5000 UMI-labeled TRB molecules per sample. VDJtools computed clonotype-size-weighted physicochemical properties of the central five CDR3 residues: interaction energy, strength, volume and Kidera factor 4. TCRdb reprocessed the reads, reporting each CDR3 protein sequence once and no DNA. TCRdb's processing, not the authors' own work, is the source of the V and J calls. The sample's table covers 35,000 to 50,000 distinct CDR3 sequences. The ten largest clonotypes hold approximately 11% of the sample.

For every CD8+ T cell subset, approximately 300,000 cells were flow-sorted straight into RLT lysis buffer, and each subset was sorted in triplicate. Peripheral blood mononuclear cells were isolated from buffy coats using standard density gradient centrifugation. Total RNA was extracted from sorted cells using an RNeasy Mini Kit. Input material: memory CD8+ T cells from blood. What this sample's cell subset or site label stands for: conventional CD8+ memory T cells (TMEM), sorted as controls. This TCR was recovered from a human donor in good health. Some clones in this sample may be carry-over from other donors' samples. The rearrangement combines TRBV4-2 with TRBJ2-1; TCRdb selects TRBD2, and the lack of DNA leaves this call unchecked. CDR3 loop: CASSQGLAGVDEQFF.